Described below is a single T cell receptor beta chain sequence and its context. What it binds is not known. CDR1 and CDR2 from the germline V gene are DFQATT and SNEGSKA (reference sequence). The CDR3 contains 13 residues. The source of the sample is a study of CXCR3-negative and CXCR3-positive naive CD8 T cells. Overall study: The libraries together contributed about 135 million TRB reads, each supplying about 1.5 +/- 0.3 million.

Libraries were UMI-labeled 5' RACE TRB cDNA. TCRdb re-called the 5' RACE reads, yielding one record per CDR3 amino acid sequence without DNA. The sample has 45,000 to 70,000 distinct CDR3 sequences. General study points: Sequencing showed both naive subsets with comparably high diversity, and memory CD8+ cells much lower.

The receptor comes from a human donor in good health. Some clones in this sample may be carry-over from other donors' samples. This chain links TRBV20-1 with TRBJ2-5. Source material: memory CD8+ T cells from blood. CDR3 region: CSARGPVFETQYF.